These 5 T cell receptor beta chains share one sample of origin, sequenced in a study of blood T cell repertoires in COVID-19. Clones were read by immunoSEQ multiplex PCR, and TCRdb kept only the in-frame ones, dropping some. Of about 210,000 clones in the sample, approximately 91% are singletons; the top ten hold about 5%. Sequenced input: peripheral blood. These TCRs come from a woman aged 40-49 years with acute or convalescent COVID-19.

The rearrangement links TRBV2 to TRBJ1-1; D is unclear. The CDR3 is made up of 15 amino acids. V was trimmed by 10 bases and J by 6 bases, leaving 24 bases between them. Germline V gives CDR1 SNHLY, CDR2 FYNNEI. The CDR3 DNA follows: TGTGCCATCCTCAAAATCCCTCCGGGAGGTTCTGAAGCTTTCTTT. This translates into CAILKIPPGGSEAFF.

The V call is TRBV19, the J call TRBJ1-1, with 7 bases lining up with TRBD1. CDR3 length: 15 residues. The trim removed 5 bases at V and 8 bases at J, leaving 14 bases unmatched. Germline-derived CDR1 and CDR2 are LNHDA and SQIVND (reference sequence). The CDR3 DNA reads TGTGCCAGTAGTGCAGACAGGGATCAACATCCGGAAGCTTTCTTT. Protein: CASSADRDQHPEAFF.

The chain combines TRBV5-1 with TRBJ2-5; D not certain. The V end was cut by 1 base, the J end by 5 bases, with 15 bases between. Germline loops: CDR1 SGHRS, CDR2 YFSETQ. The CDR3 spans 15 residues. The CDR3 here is CASSLLVQIRETQYF. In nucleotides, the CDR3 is TGCGCCAGCAGCTTGCTAGTTCAAATCCGGGAGACCCAGTACTTC.

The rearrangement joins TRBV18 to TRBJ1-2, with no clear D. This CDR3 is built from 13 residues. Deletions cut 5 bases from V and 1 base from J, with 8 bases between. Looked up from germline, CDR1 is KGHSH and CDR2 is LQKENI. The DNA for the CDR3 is TGTGCCAGCTCAACTAAGGTTAACTATGGCTACACCTTC. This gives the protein CASSTKVNYGYTF.

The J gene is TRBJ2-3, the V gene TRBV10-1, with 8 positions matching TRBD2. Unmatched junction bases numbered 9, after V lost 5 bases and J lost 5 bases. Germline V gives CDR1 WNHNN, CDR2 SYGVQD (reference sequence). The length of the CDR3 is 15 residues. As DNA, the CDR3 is TGCGCCAGCAGTCCCGGGGGGGCAGGCGGAGATACGCAGTATTTT. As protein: CASSPGGAGGDTQYF.